This T cell receptor (beta chain) was observed in a study of T cells in narcolepsy. Turning to the study itself: Patients with NT1 or NT2 and healthy control donors were enrolled. Whole-study results and caveats: Autoreactive HCRT-specific and TRIB2-specific clonotypes were marked in same-patient CSF-versus-blood CD4+ comparisons. No autoreactive T cell clone sequences appeared in some memory CD4+ repertoires. Autoreactive clonotypes reportedly recurred in blood of same and different patients, not controls.

The CDR3 totals 15 residues. Trimming at V came to 0 bases and at J to 2 bases, leaving 3 bases not matched to a gene. Germline values: CDR1 ENHRY, CDR2 SYGVKD. As for this clone: Its antigen is as yet unknown.

TCRdb's copy holds only in-frame clones and misses some; the assay was immunoSEQ multiplex PCR. The table lists 25,000 to 30,000 clones, approximately 82% of them singletons, with 0.75% to 1% in the top ten. The TCR sequence derives from a human donor with narcolepsy. The sample was CD45RA- memory CD4+ T cells from PBMCs. The chain combines TRBV10-3 with TRBJ2-7, with 8 bases aligning to TRBD2. The DNA of the CDR3 is TGTGCCATCAGTGAGTCTTTAGCGGGGCCCTACGAGCAGTACTTC. Protein sequence: CAISESLAGPYEQYF.